Only one count was recorded for the clone carrying this TCR beta chain. Its antigen is as yet unknown. Germline V gives CDR1 SGDLS, CDR2 YYNGEE. The CDR3 is 15 amino acids. V was shortened by 1 base and J by 7 bases, with 14 bases between the two germline ends. This sample was taken from a study of graft-versus-host responses after intestinal transplantation. The overall study: Tacrolimus and steroids were given for about 3 years to all recipients after anti-thymocyte globulin induction.

The repertoire was sequenced with immunoSEQ multiplex PCR; TCRdb's copy has only in-frame clones and lacks some. Here the sample spans some 39,000 clones, 90% to 95% being singletons. The source is a human donor who was the organ donor for an intestinal transplant. The sample in question was unstimulated CD8+ T cells sorted from spleen or lymph node cells, obtained before transplant. J is TRBJ2-2 and V is TRBV9, with D possibly matching TRBD1 (6 bases). The CDR3 coding sequence is TGTGCCAGCAGCGTAAGAACAGGGTATGACGGGGAGCTGTTTTTT. Protein product: CASSVRTGYDGELFF. The entire variable domain, with the rest obtained from reference TRBV9 and TRBJ2-2, is as follows: DSGVTQTPKHLITATGQRVTLRCSPRSGDLSVYWYQQSLDQGLQFLIQYYNGEERAKGNILERFSAQQFPDLHSELNLSSLELGDSALYFCASSVRTGYDGELFFGEGSRLTVL.